This TCR beta chain was profiled in a study of blood T cell repertoires in COVID-19. Study summary: In each case, the material was cDNA or gDNA derived from T cells, B-cell-depleted T cells, or PBMCs.

Produced via immunoSEQ multiplex PCR; TCRdb's table is partial and in-frame only. The sample has around 100,000 clones; about 90% are singletons. The V and J ends lost 5 bases and 8 bases, in that order; junction bases with no gene match: 6. CDR3 size: 14 residues. Per the germline V gene, CDR1 is SGHTA and CDR2 is FQGNSA. The sequenced sample consisted of peripheral blood. The V gene is TRBV7-2, the J gene TRBJ2-3; 11 bases align to TRBD2. The clonotype comes from a man younger than 40 in a cohort sampled during active COVID-19. CDR3 sequence (DNA): TGTGCCAGCAGCGTACTAGCGGGGGAGGGTACGCAGTATTTT. As protein: CASSVLAGEGTQYF.